This TCR beta chain was captured by sequencing in a study of CD8+CD57+ T cells in acquired aplastic anemia. The authors sequenced patients whose flow cytometry had shown CD8+CD57+ cell expansion. V shed 0 bases and J shed 6 bases, with 11 bases lying between them. This CDR3 is built from 14 residues. Per the germline V gene, CDR1 is SGHTA and CDR2 is FQGNSA. Genomic DNA constituted the template upon which TCR beta VDJ and CDR3 profiling was performed. MiXCR, run by TCRdb on the reads, gives a single entry per CDR3 protein. This table holds 150,000 to 200,000 distinct CDR3 sequences, 45% to 55% found once.

The sequencing sample was made of sorted CD4+, CD8+, or CD8+CD57+ T cells (not recorded which) from PBMCs. The gene calls are TRBV7-2 and TRBJ1-2, with a weak D call TRBD1 (6 bases). The receptor was isolated from a human donor with aplastic anemia. The CDR3 here is CASSLARQGNGYTF. In nucleotides, the CDR3 is TGTGCCAGCAGCTTAGCGCGGCAGGGGAATGGCTACACCTTC.